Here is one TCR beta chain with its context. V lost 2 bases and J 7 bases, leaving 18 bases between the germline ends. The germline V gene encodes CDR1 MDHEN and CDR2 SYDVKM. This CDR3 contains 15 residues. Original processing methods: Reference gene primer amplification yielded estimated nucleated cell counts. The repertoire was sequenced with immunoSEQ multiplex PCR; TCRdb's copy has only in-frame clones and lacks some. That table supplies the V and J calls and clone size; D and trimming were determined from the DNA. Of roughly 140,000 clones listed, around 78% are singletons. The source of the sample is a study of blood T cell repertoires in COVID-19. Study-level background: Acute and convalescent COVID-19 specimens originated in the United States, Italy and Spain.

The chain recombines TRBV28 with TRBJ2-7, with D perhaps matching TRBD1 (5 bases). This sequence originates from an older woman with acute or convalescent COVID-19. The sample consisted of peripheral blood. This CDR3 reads CASSLGTGFQREQYF. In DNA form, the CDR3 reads TGTGCCAGCAGTTTAGGTACAGGTTTCCAGAGGGAGCAGTACTTC.